The 17 T cell receptor beta chains reported below all come from one sample, sequenced in a study of T cell responses to AZD1222 COVID-19 vaccine. TCRdb keeps only in-frame clones here, not all; method: immunoSEQ multiplex PCR. The profile shows about 140,000 clones, 85% to 95% of them singletons. The starting material was peripheral blood, obtained 28 days after the second AZD1222 dose. These receptors were taken from an adult who received the AZD1222 COVID-19 vaccine.

The chain employs TRBV18 and TRBJ1-1; possible D gene TRBD1, 6 bases. Trimming removed 3 bases at V and 3 bases at J, with 8 bases between. There are 13 residues in the CDR3. CDR1 is KGHSH and CDR2 is LQKENI in the germline V gene. The CDR3 sequence is CASSPDSHTEAFF. The CDR3, as DNA: TGTGCCAGCTCACCGGACAGCCACACTGAAGCTTTCTTT.

This clone occurred once. The chain links TRBV11-2 to TRBJ2-2; D unclear. CDR3 size: 15 residues. With 0 bases removed from V and 5 bases from J, the gap between germline ends came to 10 bases. Germline values: CDR1 SGHAT, CDR2 FQNNGV. CDR3 residues: CASSLEARRTGELFF. CDR3 bases: TGTGCCAGCAGCTTAGAAGCGAGGCGGACCGGGGAGCTGTTTTTT.

V is TRBV5-4 and J is TRBJ2-3; D not resolved. The CDR3 loop spans 14 amino acids. V dropped 4 bases and J dropped 2 bases, with 11 bases sitting between them. CDR1 and CDR2 (germline): SGHNT, YYREEE (reference sequence). The CDR3 sequence is CASSPPSPTDTQYF. The CDR3 nucleotides are TGTGCCAGCAGCCCTCCCTCCCCCACAGATACGCAGTATTTT.

The V gene is TRBV6-5, the J gene TRBJ2-1; D is unresolved. This CDR3 is 14 amino acids long. Trimming cost V 0 bases and J 9 bases, with 12 bases left between them. Germline lookup yields CDR1 MNHEY and CDR2 SVGAGI. The CDR3 region has the DNA TGTGCCAGCAGTTACTCGAGTGGGTGGGGTGAGCAGTTCTTC. It yields the protein CASSYSSGWGEQFF.

The chain links TRBV30 to TRBJ2-1; 9 bases fit TRBD2. The CDR3 covers 14 residues. Germline V gene data show CDR1 as GTSNPN and CDR2 as SVGIG (reference sequence). Trimming cost V 1 base and J 6 bases; bases outside gene matches: 4. The DNA for the CDR3 is TGTGCCTGGAGTGGTAGCGGGAGCTTCAATGAGCAGTTCTTC. Its protein is CAWSGSGSFNEQFF. Full variable domain (remainder filled in from reference TRBV30 and TRBJ2-1): SQTIHQWPATLVQPVGSPLSLECTVEGTSNPNLYWYRQAAGRGLQLLFYSVGIGQISSEVPQNLSASRPQDRQFILSSKKLLLSDSGFYLCAWSGSGSFNEQFFGPGTRLTVL.

The chain is built from TRBV28 and TRBJ1-1; weak D call: TRBD1 (5 bases). CDR1 is MDHEN, CDR2 SYDVKM, per germline. This CDR3 has 14 amino acids. The V end was cut by 2 bases, the J end by 3 bases, with 10 bases between. CDR3 nucleotides: TGTGCCAGCAGTTTAGATAGGGGACACACTGAAGCTTTCTTT. This codes for CASSLDRGHTEAFF.

This chain uses TRBV7-2 with TRBJ2-7; D is unclear. Trimming removed 0 bases from V and 1 base from J, with 7 bases in between. The CDR3 extends over 14 amino acids. Looked up from germline, CDR1 is SGHTA and CDR2 is FQGNSA. The CDR3 DNA sequence: TGTGCCAGCAGCTTAGCGGTAGCATCCTACGAGCAGTACTTC. This sequence encodes CASSLAVASYEQYF.

The rearrangement links TRBV4-2 to TRBJ1-4; D ambiguous. V lost 0 bases, J lost 3 bases, and 11 bases lay in between. Germline loops: CDR1 LGHNA, CDR2 YNFKEQ. The CDR3 extends over 16 amino acids. For the CDR3, the DNA is TGTGCCAGCAGCCAAGATCAAAGGAGGGCTAATGAAAAACTGTTTTTT. As protein: CASSQDQRRANEKLFF.

The gene calls are TRBV9 and TRBJ1-1; weak D call: TRBD1 (6 bases). The V end lost 2 bases, the J end lost 1 base, and 9 bases lay between the germline ends. The CDR3 is 14 residues long. The germline V gene has CDR1 SGDLS and CDR2 YYNGEE. CDR3 coding DNA: TGTGCCAGCAGCGTGGGACATGCGAACACTGAAGCTTTCTTT. It specifies CASSVGHANTEAFF.

The chain uses TRBV12-3 or TRBV12-4 and TRBJ1-2, with D tentatively TRBD1 (6 bases). V was trimmed by 6 bases and J by 4 bases, leaving 9 bases between them. The CDR3 length is 12 residues. The CDR3 loop reads CASRGGSYGYTF. The DNA for the CDR3 is TGTGCCAGCAGGGGGGGCTCCTATGGCTACACCTTC.

The chain has TRBV5-1 and TRBJ1-2; D is perhaps TRBD1 (5 bases). The CDR3 runs 15 residues. Trimming took 4 bases from V and 3 from J, leaving 16 bases between them. CDR1 is SGHRS and CDR2 is YFSETQ in the germline V gene. CDR3 protein: CASSRSPGNDYGYTF. CDR3 nucleotide sequence: TGCGCCAGCAGCCGGTCTCCAGGGAACGACTATGGCTACACCTTC. Full variable domain (missing parts from reference TRBV5-1 and TRBJ1-2): KAGVTQTPRYLIKTRGQQVTLSCSPISGHRSVSWYQQTPGQGLQFLFEYFSETQRNKGNFPGRFSGRQFSNSRSEMNVSTLELGDSALYLCASSRSPGNDYGYTFGSGTRLTVV.

A few counts support this clone. CDR3 nucleotide sequence: TGTGCCAGCAGCCCGGCACGGAGTGGGGATGAAAAACTGTTTTTT. Protein product: CASSPARSGDEKLFF. This chain joins TRBV28 and TRBJ1-4; the D is unclear. The CDR3 consists of 15 residues. V lost 6 bases, J lost 6 bases, and 17 bases lay in between. Germline loops: CDR1 MDHEN, CDR2 SYDVKM.

V usage is TRBV27 and J usage is TRBJ1-6; 11 nucleotides align to TRBD1. In germline, CDR1 is MNHEY, CDR2 SMNVEV (reference sequence). This CDR3 has 20 residues. With 6 bases clipped from V and 10 bases from J, the junction kept 23 bases outside the gene matches. CDR3 in amino acids: CASRRPSRGSGTGGESPLHF. The CDR3 DNA reads as TGTGCCAGCAGAAGACCATCCAGGGGGTCCGGGACAGGGGGTGAATCACCCCTCCACTTT.

The chain recombines TRBV19 with TRBJ1-1; D unresolved. V was clipped by 7 bases and J by 1 base, with 13 bases between them. Germline CDR1 LNHDA, CDR2 SQIVND (reference sequence). CDR3 length: 14 residues. The DNA for the CDR3 is TGTGCCAGTAAACGGATTGGCTCGAACACTGAAGCTTTCTTT. Translation gives CASKRIGSNTEAFF. Full variable domain (rest looked up from reference TRBV19 and TRBJ1-1): DGGITQSPKYLFRKEGQNVTLSCEQNLNHDAMYWYRQDPGQGLRLIYYSQIVNDFQKGDIAEGYSVSREKKESFPLTVTSAQKNPTAFYLCASKRIGSNTEAFFGQGTRLTVV.

The chain carries TRBV24-1 and TRBJ1-4; D is perhaps TRBD1 (6 bases). The V end lost 2 bases, the J end lost 7 bases, and 16 bases lay between the germline ends. Per germline, CDR1 KGHDR and CDR2 SFDVKD. The CDR3 loop spans 16 amino acids. The CDR3 DNA follows: TGTGCCACCAGTGATTCAGTGGACAGCCCAGGTGAAAAACTGTTTTTT. Its protein product is CATSDSVDSPGEKLFF.

The CDR3 here is CASSEQQQETQYF. The CDR3 coding sequence is TGTGCCAGCAGTGAACAGCAACAAGAGACCCAGTACTTC. The genes are TRBV21-1 and TRBJ2-5; the D call in the table, TRBD1, was not verified against the DNA. TRBV21-1 is marked as a pseudogene. This CDR3 is built from 13 residues.

The V gene is TRBV5-4, the J gene TRBJ2-7; 9 nucleotides line up with TRBD2. The germline gives CDR1 SGHNT, CDR2 YYREEE (reference sequence). V lost 6 bases and J lost 3; bases outside the gene matches: 22. This CDR3 region has 19 residues. The CDR3 loop reads CASNWGAKGLREGLYEQYF. The CDR3 coding sequence is TGTGCCAGCAACTGGGGGGCTAAGGGACTGCGGGAGGGCCTCTACGAGCAGTACTTC.